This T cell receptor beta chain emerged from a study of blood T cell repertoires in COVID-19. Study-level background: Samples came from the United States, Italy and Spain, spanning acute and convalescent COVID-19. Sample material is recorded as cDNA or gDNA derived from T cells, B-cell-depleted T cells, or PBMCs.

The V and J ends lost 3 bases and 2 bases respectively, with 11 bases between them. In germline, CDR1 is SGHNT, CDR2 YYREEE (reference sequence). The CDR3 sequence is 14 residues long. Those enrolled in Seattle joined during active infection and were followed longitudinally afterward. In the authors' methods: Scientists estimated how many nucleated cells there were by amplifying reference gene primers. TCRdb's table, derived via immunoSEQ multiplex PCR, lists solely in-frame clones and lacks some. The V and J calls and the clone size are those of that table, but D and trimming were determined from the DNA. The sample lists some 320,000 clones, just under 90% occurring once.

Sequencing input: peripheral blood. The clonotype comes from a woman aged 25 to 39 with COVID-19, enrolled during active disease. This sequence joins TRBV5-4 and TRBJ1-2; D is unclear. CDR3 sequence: CASSSRGWNYGYTF. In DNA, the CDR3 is TGTGCCAGCAGCTCCCGCGGTTGGAACTATGGCTACACCTTC.